This entry describes one T cell receptor beta chain. Germline CDR1 reads SGDLS; CDR2 reads YYNGEE. V gave up 6 bases and J gave up 0 bases; unmatched junction bases: 7. The CDR3 totals 15 residues. The entry originates in a study of shared clonotypes between healthy human individuals. Profiled with immunoSEQ multiplex PCR; TCRdb holds only in-frame clones, not every one. Of some 1.5 million clones in the sample, approximately 98% were seen once. The chain is built from TRBV9 and TRBJ1-2; 8 nucleotides match TRBD1. The TCR was taken from a man aged 25 to 40 in good health. The sequenced material came from naive CD4+ T cells sorted from blood. Subset specified: CD45RA+ positively selected. CDR3 protein: CASNKQGGSNYGYTF. The CDR3 DNA follows: TGTGCCAGCAATAAACAGGGGGGTTCTAACTATGGCTACACCTTC.